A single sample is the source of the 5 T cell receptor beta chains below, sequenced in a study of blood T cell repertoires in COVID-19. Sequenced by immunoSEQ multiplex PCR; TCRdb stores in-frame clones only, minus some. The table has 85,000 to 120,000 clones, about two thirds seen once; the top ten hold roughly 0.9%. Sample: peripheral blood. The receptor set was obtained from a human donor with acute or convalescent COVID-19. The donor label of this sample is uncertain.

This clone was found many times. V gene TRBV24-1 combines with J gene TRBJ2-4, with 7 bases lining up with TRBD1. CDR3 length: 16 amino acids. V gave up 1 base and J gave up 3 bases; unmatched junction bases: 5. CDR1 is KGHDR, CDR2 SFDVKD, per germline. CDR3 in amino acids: CATSDLGQDGKNIQYF. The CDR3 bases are TGTGCCACCAGTGATTTAGGACAGGACGGCAAAAACATTCAGTACTTC.

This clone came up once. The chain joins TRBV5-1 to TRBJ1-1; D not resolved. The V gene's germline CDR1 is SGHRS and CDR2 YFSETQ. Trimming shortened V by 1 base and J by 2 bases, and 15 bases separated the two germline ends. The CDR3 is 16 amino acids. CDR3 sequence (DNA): TGCGCCAGCAGCTTGAAATTGGAGGGAACTAACACTGAAGCTTTCTTT. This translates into CASSLKLEGTNTEAFF.

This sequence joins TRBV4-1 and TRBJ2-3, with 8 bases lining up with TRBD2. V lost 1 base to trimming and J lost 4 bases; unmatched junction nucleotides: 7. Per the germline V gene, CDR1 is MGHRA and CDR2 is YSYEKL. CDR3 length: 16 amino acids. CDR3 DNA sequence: TGCGCCAGCAGCCAAGCGGACAGCGGGGGATCAGATACGCAGTATTTT. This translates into CASSQADSGGSDTQYF.

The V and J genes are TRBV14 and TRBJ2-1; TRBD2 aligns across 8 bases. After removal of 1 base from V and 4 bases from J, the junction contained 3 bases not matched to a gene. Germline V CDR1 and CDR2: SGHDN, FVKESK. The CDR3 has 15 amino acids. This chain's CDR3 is CASSQVRGGYNEQFF. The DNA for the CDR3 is TGTGCCAGCAGCCAAGTACGGGGGGGGTACAATGAGCAGTTCTTC.

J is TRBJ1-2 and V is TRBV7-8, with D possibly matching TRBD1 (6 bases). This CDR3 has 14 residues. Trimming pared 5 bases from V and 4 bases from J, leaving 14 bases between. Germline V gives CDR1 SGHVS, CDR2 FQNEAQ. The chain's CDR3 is CASSAKGHLYGYTF. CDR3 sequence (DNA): TGTGCCAGCAGCGCAAAGGGACACCTCTATGGCTACACCTTC.